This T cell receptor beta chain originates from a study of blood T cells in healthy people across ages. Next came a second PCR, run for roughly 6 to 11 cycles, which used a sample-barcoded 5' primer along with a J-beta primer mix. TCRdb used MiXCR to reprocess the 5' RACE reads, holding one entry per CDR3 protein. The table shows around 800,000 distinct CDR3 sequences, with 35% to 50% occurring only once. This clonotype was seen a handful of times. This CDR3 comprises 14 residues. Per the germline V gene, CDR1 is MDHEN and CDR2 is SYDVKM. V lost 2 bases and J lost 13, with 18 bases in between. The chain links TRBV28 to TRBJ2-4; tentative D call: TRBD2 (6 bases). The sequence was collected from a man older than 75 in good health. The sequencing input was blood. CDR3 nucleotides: TGTGCCAGCAGTTTACAGCTTGGTACGGAGGGGCAGTACTTC. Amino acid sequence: CASSLQLGTEGQYF.